This T cell receptor (beta chain) is drawn from a study of blood T cell repertoires in COVID-19. About the study: Sources were T cells, B-cell-depleted T cells, or PBMCs; the material itself was cDNA or gDNA.

Data came from immunoSEQ multiplex PCR; TCRdb stores just in-frame clones and leaves some out. The sample lists tens of thousands of clones, roughly 86% seen once, with more than 1% in the top ten. Germline V gene sequence: CDR1 LGHNT, CDR2 FRNRAP. The CDR3 has 15 amino acids. The ends lost 6 bases at V and 3 bases at J; junction bases unmatched: 7. This rearrangement joins TRBV12-5 to TRBJ2-2, with TRBD2 identical over 7 bases. The TCR was taken from an elderly woman with acute or convalescent COVID-19. The source material was peripheral blood. The CDR3 reads CASGPGLLYTGELFF. The CDR3 bases are TGTGCTAGTGGGCCGGGACTACTCTACACCGGGGAGCTGTTTTTT.